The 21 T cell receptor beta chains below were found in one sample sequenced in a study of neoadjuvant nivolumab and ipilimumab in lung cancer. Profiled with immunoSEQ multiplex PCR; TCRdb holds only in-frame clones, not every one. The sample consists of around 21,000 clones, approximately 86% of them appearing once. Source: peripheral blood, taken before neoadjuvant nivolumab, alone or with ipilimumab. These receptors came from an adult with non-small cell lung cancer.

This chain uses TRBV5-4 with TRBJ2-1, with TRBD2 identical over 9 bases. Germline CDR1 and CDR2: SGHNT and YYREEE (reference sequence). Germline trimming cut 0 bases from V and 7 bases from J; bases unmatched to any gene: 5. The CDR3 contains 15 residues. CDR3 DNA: TGTGCCAGCAGCTTGGATAGCGGGAGAATGAATGAGCAGTTCTTC. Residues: CASSLDSGRMNEQFF.

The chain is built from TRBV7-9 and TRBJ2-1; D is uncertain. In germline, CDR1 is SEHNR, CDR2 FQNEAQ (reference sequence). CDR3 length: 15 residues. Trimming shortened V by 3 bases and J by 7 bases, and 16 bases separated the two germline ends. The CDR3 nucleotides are TGTGCCAGCAGCTTGGAGTACGTCTCCGGGAATGAGCAGTTCTTC. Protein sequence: CASSLEYVSGNEQFF.

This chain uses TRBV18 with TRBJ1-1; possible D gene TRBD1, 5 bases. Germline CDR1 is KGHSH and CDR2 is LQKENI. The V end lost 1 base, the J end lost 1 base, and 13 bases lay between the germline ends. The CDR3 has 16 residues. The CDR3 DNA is TGTGCCAGCTCACCACGCTTTATAGGGGAGAACACTGAAGCTTTCTTT. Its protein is CASSPRFIGENTEAFF.

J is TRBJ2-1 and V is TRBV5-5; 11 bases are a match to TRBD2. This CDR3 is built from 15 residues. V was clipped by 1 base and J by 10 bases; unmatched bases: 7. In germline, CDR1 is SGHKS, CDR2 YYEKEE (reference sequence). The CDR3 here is CASSLRLAGGGEQFF. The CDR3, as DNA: TGTGCCAGCAGCTTGAGGCTAGCGGGAGGTGGAGAGCAGTTCTTC.

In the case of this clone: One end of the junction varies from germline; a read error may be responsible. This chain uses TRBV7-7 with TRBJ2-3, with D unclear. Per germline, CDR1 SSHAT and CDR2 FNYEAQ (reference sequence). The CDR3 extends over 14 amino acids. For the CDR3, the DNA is TGTGCTAGCAGCCTAGGAGAAAACACAGATACGCAGTATTTT. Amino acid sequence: CASSLGENTDTQYF.

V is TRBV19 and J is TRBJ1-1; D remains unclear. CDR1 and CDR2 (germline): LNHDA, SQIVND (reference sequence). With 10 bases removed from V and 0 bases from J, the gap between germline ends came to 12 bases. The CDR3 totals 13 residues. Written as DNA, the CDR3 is TGTGCCACCCTGGGAACCATGAACACTGAAGCTTTCTTT. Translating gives CATLGTMNTEAFF.

This CDR3 is CAWTPLGVTNEKLFF. The CDR3 DNA reads as TGTGCCTGGACCCCCCTGGGAGTAACTAATGAAAAACTGTTTTTT. This chain connects TRBV30 to TRBJ1-4, with D hard to call. Germline V CDR1 and CDR2: GTSNPN, SVGIG (reference sequence). V was clipped by 4 bases and J by 1 base, with 13 bases between them. The CDR3 loop spans 15 amino acids.

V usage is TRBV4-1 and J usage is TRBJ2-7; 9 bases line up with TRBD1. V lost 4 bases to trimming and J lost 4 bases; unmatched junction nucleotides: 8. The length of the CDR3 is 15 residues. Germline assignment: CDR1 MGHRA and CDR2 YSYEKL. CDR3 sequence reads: CASSRDRDNQYEQYF. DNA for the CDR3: TGCGCCAGCAGCCGGGACAGGGATAACCAATACGAGCAGTACTTC.

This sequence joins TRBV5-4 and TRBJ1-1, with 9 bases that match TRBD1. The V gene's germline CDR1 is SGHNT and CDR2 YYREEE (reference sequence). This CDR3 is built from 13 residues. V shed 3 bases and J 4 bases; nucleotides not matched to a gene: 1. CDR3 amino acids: CASSSTGGTEAFF. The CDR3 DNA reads TGTGCCAGCAGCTCGACAGGGGGCACTGAAGCTTTCTTT.

The DNA of the CDR3 is TGTGCCAGCAGCATACAGGGGACTAGCGAAGAGACCCAGTACTTC. This codes for CASSIQGTSEETQYF. The chain carries TRBV9 and TRBJ2-5; 10 bases are a match to TRBD2. The CDR3 totals 15 residues. Looked up from germline, CDR1 is SGDLS and CDR2 is YYNGEE. V was clipped by 4 bases and J by 3 bases; unmatched bases: 6.

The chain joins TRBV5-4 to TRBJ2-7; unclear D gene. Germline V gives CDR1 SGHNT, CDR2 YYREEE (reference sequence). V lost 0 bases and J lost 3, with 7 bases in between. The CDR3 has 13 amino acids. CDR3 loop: CASSLGPFYEQYF. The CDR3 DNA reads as TGTGCCAGCAGCTTGGGACCGTTCTACGAGCAGTACTTC.

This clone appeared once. CDR3 sequence: CATSRDPGTAYEQYF. CDR3 bases: TGTGCCACCAGCAGAGATCCTGGGACAGCCTACGAGCAGTACTTC. The chain has TRBV15 and TRBJ2-7; 7 bases are a match to TRBD1. Germline CDR1 and CDR2: LNHNV and YYDKDF (reference sequence). CDR3 length equals 15 residues. V shed 0 bases and J 2 bases; nucleotides not matched to a gene: 4.

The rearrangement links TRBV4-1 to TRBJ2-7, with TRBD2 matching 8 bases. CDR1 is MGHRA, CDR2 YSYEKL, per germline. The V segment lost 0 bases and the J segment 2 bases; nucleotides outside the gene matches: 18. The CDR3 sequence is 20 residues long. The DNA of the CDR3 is TGCGCCAGCAGCCAAGAGTTTGGGCTAGCGGGTAGCATCTTACCCTACGAGCAGTACTTC. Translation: CASSQEFGLAGSILPYEQYF.

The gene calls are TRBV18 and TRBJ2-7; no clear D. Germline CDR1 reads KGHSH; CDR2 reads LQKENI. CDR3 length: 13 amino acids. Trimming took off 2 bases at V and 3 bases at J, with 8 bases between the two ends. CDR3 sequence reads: CASSPAADYEQYF. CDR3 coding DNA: TGTGCCAGCTCACCAGCGGCAGACTACGAGCAGTACTTC.

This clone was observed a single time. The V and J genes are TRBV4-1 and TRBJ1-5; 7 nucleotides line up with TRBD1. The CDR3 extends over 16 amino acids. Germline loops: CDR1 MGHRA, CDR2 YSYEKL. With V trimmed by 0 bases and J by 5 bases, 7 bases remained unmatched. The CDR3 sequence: CASSQDSRQGHQPQHF. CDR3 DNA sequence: TGCGCCAGCAGCCAAGATTCCCGACAGGGTCATCAGCCCCAGCATTTT.

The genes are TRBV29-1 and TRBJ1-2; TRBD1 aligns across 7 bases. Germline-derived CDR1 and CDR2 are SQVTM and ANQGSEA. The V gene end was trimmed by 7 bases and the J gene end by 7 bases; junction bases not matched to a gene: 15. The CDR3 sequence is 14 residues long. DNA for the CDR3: TGCAGCGCCGGATACCGGGACAGCACCCTTGGCTACACCTTC. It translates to CSAGYRDSTLGYTF.

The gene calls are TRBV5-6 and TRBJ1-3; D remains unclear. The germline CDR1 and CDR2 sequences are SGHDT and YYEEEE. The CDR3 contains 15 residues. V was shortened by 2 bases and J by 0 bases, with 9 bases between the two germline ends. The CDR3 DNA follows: TGTGCCAGCAGCTTTCGACCTTACTCTGGAAACACCATATATTTT. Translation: CASSFRPYSGNTIYF.

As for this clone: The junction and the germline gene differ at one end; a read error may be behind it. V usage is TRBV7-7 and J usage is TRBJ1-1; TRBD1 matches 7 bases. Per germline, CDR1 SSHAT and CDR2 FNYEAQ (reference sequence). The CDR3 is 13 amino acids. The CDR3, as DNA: TGTGCTAGCAGCTCCGACAGGGACACTGAAGCTTTCTTT. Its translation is CASSSDRDTEAFF. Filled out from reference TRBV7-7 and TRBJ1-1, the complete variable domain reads GAGVSQSPRYKVTKRGQDVTLRCDPISSHATLYWYQQALGQGPEFLTYFNYEAQPDKSGLPSDRFSAERPEGSISTLTIQRTEQRDSAMYRCASSSDRDTEAFFGQGTRLTVV.

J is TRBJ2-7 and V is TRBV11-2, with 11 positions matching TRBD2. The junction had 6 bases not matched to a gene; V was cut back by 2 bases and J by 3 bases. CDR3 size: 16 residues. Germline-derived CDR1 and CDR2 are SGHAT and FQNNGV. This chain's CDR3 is CASSLFEGTSGYEQYF. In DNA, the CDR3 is TGTGCCAGCAGCTTATTCGAGGGGACTAGCGGCTACGAGCAGTACTTC.

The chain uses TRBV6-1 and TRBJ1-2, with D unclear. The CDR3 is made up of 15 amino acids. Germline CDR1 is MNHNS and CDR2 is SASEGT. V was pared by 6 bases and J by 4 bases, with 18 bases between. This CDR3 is CASRKNGPRGYGYTF. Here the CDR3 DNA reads TGTGCCAGCAGGAAAAACGGGCCGCGGGGCTATGGCTACACCTTC.

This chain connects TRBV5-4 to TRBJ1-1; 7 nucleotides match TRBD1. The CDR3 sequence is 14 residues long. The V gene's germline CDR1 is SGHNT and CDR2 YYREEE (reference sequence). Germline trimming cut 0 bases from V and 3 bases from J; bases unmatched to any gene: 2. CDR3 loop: CASSLDRGDTEAFF. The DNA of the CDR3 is TGTGCCAGCAGCTTGGACAGGGGCGACACTGAAGCTTTCTTT.